This TCR beta chain was documented in a study of early T cells in non-severe SARS-CoV-2 infection. Turning to the study itself: Sequenced bulk RNA came from whole blood that was unsorted, and chains were unpaired. General study findings and limits: In VDJdb matching, anti-spike CD8 responses were favored while private and CD4 specificities went missing.

Unique molecular identifiers (one per individual cDNA molecule) were attached. TCRdb reanalysed the 5' RACE reads using MiXCR and keeps one entry per CDR3 protein. The sample consists of roughly 71,000 distinct CDR3 sequences, about 13% of them appearing once. The CDR3 sequence is 13 residues long. Between the trimmed V and J ends, which lost 2 bases and 4 bases, there was a span of 11 bases. Germline lookup yields CDR1 DFQATT and CDR2 SNEGSKA (reference sequence). This clonotype was picked up a small number of times. Its antigen is not known. The TCR comes from an adult who was a healthcare worker with PCR-confirmed SARS-CoV-2 infection or an uninfected control (not recorded which). Sequenced: whole blood. This rearrangement joins TRBV20-1 to TRBJ1-2; D unclear. Written as DNA, the CDR3 is TGCAGTGCTAGACACGGGCATTTCTATGGCTACACCTTC. This translates into CSARHGHFYGYTF.